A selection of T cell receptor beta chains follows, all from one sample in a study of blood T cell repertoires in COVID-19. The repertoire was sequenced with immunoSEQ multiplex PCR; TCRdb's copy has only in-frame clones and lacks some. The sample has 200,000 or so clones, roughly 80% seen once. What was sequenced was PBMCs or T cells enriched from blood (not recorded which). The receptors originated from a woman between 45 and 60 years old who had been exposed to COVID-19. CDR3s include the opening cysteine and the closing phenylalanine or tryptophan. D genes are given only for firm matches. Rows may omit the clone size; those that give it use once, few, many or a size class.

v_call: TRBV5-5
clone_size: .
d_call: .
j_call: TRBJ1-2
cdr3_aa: CASSLADIANYGYTF
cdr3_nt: TGTGCCAGCAGCTTGGCCGACATTGCTAACTATGGCTACACCTTC

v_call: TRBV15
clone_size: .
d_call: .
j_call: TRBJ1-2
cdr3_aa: CATSRGQEYGYTF
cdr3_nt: TGTGCCACCAGCAGAGGCCAGGAATACGGCTACACCTTC

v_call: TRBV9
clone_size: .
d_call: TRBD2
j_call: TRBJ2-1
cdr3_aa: CASSVVSGGNEQFF
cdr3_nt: TGTGCCAGCAGCGTTGTTAGCGGGGGTAATGAGCAGTTCTTC

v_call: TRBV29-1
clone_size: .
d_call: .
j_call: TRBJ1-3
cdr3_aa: CSVDRQGNTIYF
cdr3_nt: TGCAGCGTTGACAGGCAGGGAAACACCATATATTTT

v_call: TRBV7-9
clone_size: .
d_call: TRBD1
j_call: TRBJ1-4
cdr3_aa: CASSSSQGARGQKLFF
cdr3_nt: TGTGCCAGCAGCTCCTCGCAGGGGGCGCGGGGGCAAAAACTGTTTTTT

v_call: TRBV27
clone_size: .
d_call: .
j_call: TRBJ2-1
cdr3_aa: CASSLAPQGSRQFF
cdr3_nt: TGTGCCAGCAGTCTGGCCCCGCAGGGTAGTAGGCAGTTCTTC

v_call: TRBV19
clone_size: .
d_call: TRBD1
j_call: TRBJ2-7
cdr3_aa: CASSILGGDEQYF
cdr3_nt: TGTGCCAGTAGTATCTTAGGGGGCGACGAGCAGTACTTC

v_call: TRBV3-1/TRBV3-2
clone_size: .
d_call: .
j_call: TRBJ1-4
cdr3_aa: CASSQPATNEKLFF
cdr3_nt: TGTGCCAGCAGCCAACCTGCAACTAATGAAAAACTGTTTTTT

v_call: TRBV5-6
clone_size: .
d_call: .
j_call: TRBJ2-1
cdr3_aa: CASSFRNEQFF
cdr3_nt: TGTGCCAGCAGCTTCAGGAATGAGCAGTTCTTC

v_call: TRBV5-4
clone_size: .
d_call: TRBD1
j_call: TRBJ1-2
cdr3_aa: CASSLGGGSGYTF
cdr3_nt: TGTGCCAGCAGCTTGGGAGGGGGCTCTGGCTACACCTTC

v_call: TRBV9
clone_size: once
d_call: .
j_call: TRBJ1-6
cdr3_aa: CASSGLSWNSPLHF
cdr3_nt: TGTGCCAGCAGCGGGCTCTCTTGGAATTCACCCCTCCACTTT

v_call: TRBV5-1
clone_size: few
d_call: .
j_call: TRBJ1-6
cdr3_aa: CASSSARETSPLHF
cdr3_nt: TGCGCCAGCAGTTCCGCCAGGGAAACTTCACCCCTCCACTTT

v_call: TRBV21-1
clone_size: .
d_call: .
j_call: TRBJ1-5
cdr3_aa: CASSKDTPADNSGCQPQHF
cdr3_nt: TGTGCCAGCAGCAAAGACACCCCCGCAGACAATTCGGGGTGCCAGCCCCAGCATTTT

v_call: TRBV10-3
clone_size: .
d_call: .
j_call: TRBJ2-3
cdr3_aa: CAASGEYHTDTQYF
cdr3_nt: TGTGCCGCCTCTGGGGAGTATCACACAGATACGCAGTATTTT

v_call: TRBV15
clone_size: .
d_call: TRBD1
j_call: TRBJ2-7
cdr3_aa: CATSRDRGPEQYF
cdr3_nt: TGTGCCACCAGCCGGGACAGGGGGCCCGAGCAGTACTTC

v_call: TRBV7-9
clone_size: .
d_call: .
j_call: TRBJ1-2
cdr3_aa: CASSLEGQGSVGYTF
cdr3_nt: TGTGCCAGCAGCTTAGAAGGTCAGGGGAGCGTTGGCTACACCTTC

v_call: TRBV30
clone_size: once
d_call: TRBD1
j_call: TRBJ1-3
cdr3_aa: CAWSSGQGGLGNTIYF
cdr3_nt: TGTGCCTGGAGTTCAGGACAGGGAGGCCTCGGAAACACCATATATTTT

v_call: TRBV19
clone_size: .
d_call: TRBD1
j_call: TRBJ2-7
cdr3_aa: CASSMGQGADSYEQYF
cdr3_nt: TGTGCCAGTAGTATGGGACAGGGGGCCGACTCCTACGAGCAGTACTTC